This T cell receptor (beta chain) appears in the sequencing data of a study of blood T cell repertoires in COVID-19. Study-wide context: Samples representing acute and convalescent COVID-19 were sourced from the United States, Italy and Spain. Sample material is recorded as cDNA or gDNA derived from T cells, B-cell-depleted T cells, or PBMCs.

This clone was detected only once. Original analysis: Amplification of reference gene primers was used by the study to estimate nucleated cell counts. Measured with immunoSEQ multiplex PCR; TCRdb has only the in-frame clones, and not every one. The DNA gave D and trimming, while V, J and clone size come from that table. Of roughly 81,000 clones in the sample, about 85% were seen once. Sequenced input: peripheral blood. The source of this sequence is a woman aged 70-85 years with acute or convalescent COVID-19.

The CDR3 reads CASSAGSSGNTIYF. CDR3 bases: TGTGCCAGCAGCGCAGGGTCCTCTGGAAACACCATATATTTT. V usage is TRBV6-5 and J usage is TRBJ1-3, with D possibly matching TRBD1 (5 bases). CDR1 and CDR2 from the germline V gene are MNHEY and SVGAGI. Trimming removed 6 bases from V and 0 bases from J, with 9 bases in between. CDR3 size: 14 residues.